The TCR beta chain described here comes from a study of molecular identifiers for immune sequencing clone quantification. Libraries of naive CD8 T cells were made from roughly 18,000 to 920,000 sorted cells. They used 10%, 30% or 50% RNA. Bulk TCR library preparation followed previously described methods with listed TCR primers. MiXCR, run by TCRdb on the PCR reads, gives a single entry per CDR3 protein. The sample includes about 630,000 distinct CDR3 sequences, around 25% of them seen just once. In the case of this clonotype: The antigen remains unidentified. One base away lies a much larger clone, so this may be a sequencing read error. Because the CDR3 is missing its conserved closing phenylalanine or tryptophan, this is likely a read error.

General observations from the study: Highly expanded clone sizes could be underestimated by identical TCR molecules sharing a barcode. Among 900,000 to 1,000,000 naive cells, spiked Jurkat TCR RNA from a single cell was reportedly detectable.

This CDR3 contains 14 residues. CDR1 and CDR2 (germline): MGHRA, YSYEKL. V gave up 0 bases and J gave up 5 bases, with 11 bases separating them. This receptor was identified in a human donor in good health. Some libraries in this study had Jurkat cell RNA spiked in. V is TRBV4-1 and J is TRBJ2-7; D may be TRBD1 (6 bases). The specimen was naive CD8+ T cells from blood, with Jurkat cell RNA spiked in. Indicated subset: FACS-sorted CD8+CD4-CCR7+CD45RA+ naive T cells. In DNA form, the CDR3 reads TGCGCCAGCAGCCAAGAGGCTAGGGGGAACGAGCAGTACATC. Protein sequence: CASSQEARGNEQYI.